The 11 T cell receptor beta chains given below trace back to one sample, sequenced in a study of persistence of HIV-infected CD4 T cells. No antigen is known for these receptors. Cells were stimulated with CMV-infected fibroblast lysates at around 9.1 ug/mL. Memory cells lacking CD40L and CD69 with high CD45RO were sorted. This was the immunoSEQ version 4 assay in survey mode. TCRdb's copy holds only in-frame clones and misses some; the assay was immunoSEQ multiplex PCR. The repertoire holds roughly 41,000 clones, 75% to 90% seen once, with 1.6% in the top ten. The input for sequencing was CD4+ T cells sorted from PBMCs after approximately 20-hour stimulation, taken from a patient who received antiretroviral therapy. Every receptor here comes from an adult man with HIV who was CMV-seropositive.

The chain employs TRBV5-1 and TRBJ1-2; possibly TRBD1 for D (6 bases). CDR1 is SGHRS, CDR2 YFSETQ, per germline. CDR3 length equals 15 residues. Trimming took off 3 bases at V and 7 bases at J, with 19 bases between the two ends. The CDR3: CASSSQSTGAGGYTF. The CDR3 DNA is TGCGCCAGCAGCTCCCAGAGTACGGGGGCTGGTGGCTACACCTTC.

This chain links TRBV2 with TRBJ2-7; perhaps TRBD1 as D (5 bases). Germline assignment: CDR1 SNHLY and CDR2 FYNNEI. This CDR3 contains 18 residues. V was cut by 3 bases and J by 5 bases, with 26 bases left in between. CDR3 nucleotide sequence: TGTGCCAGCAGTGACCCAACACAGGACCTCAGTAGAAAGGACGAGCAGTACTTC. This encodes CASSDPTQDLSRKDEQYF.

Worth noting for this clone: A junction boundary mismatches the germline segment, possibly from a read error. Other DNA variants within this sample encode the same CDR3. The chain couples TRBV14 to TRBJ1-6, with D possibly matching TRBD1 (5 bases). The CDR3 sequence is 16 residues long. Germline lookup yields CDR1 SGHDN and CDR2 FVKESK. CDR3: CASSQPGRSLNSPLHF. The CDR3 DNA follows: TGTGCCAGCAGCCAGCCGGGACGGAGTCTTAATTCACCCCTTCACTTT. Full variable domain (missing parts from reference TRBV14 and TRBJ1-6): EAGVTQFPSHSVIEKGQTVTLRCDPISGHDNLYWYRRVMGKEIKFLLHFVKESKQDESGMPNNRFLAERTGGTYSTLKVQPAELEDSGVYFCASSQPGRSLNSPLHFGNGTRLTVT.

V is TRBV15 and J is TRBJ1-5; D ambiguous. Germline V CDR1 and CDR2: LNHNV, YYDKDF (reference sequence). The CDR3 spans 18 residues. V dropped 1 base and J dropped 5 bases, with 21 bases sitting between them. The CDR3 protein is CATSRGNSQYAGDQPQHF. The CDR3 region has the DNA TGTGCCACCAGCAGAGGGAATAGTCAGTACGCGGGCGATCAGCCCCAGCATTTT.

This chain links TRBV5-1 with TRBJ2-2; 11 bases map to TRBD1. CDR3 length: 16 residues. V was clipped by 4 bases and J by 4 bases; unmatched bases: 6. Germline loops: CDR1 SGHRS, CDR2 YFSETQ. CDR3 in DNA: TGCGCCAGCAGCCTGACCGGGACAGGGGGCACCGGGGAGCTGTTTTTT. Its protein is CASSLTGTGGTGELFF.

DNA for the CDR3: TGTGCCATCAGTGACCAACCATGGACCGAGCAGTACTTC. It yields the protein CAISDQPWTEQYF. The V call is TRBV10-3, the J call TRBJ2-7; D remains unclear. The length of the CDR3 is 13 residues. Trimming cost V 3 bases and J 6 bases, with 12 bases left between them. Germline CDR1 reads ENHRY; CDR2 reads SYGVKD.

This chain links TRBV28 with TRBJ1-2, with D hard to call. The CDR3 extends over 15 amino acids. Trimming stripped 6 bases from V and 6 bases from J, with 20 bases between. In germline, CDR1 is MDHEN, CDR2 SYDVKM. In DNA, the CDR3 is TGTGCCAGCAGATTCCCATGGACGGCGGAGAATGGCTACACCTTC. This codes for CASRFPWTAENGYTF.

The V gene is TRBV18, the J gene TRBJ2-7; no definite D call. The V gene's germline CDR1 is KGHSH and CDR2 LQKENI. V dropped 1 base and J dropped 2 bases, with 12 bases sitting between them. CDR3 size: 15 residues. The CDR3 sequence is CASSPQGPPTYEQYF. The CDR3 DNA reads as TGTGCCAGCTCACCACAAGGGCCACCAACCTACGAGCAGTACTTC.

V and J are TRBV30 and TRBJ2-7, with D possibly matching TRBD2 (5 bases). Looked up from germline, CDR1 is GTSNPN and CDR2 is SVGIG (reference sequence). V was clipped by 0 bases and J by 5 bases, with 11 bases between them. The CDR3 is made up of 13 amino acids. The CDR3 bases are TGTGCCTGGAGTGTCCGGATGGAGGACGAGCAGTACTTC. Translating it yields CAWSVRMEDEQYF.

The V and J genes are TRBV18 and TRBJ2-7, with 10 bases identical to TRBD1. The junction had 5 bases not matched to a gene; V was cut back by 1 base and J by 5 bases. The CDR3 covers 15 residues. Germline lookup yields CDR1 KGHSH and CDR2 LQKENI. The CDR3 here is CASSPRGQGTHEQYF. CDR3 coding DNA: TGTGCCAGCTCACCACGGGGACAGGGGACCCACGAGCAGTACTTC.

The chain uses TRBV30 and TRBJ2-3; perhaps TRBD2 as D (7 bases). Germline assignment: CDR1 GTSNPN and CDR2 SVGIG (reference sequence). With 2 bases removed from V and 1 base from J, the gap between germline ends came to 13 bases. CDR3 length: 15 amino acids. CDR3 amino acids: CAWSQGGVGTDTQYF. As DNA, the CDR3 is TGTGCCTGGAGTCAAGGGGGGGTGGGCACAGATACGCAGTATTTT. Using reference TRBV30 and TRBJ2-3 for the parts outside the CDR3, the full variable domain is SQTIHQWPATLVQPVGSPLSLECTVEGTSNPNLYWYRQAAGRGLQLLFYSVGIGQISSEVPQNLSASRPQDRQFILSSKKLLLSDSGFYLCAWSQGGVGTDTQYFGPGTRLTVL.